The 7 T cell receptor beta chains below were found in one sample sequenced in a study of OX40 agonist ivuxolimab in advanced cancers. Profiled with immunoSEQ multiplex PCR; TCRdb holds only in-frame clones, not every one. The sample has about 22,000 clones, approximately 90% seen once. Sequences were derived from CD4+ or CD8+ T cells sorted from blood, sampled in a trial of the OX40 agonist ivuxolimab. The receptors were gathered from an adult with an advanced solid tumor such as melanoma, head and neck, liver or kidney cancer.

The CDR3 sequence: CASSQIPTRVSGNTIYF. CDR3 coding DNA: TGCGCCAGCAGCCAAATCCCCACCAGGGTCTCTGGAAACACCATATATTTT. The chain couples TRBV4-1 to TRBJ1-3; tentative D call: TRBD1 (5 bases). V was shortened by 2 bases and J by 0 bases, with 14 bases between the two germline ends. Per the germline V gene, CDR1 is MGHRA and CDR2 is YSYEKL. There are 17 residues in the CDR3.

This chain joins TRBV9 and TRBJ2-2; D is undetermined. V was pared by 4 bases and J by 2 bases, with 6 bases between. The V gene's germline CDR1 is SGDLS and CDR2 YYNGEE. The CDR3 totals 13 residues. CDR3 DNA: TGTGCCAGCAGCTACAGTAACACCGGGGAGCTGTTTTTT. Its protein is CASSYSNTGELFF.

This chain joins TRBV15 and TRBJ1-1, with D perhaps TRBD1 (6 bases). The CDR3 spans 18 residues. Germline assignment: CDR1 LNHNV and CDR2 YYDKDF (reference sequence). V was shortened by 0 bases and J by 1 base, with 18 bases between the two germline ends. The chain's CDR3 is CATSRDLPRWDKNTEAFF. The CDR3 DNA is TGTGCCACCAGCAGAGACCTTCCGAGGTGGGACAAGAACACTGAAGCTTTCTTT.

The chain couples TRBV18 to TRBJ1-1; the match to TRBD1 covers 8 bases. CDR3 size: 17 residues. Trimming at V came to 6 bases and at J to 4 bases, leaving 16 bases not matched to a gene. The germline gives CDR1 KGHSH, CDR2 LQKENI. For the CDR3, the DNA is TGTGCCAGCTCCGTTGGAGATCAGGGGGCAAGAAGCACTGAAGCTTTCTTT. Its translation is CASSVGDQGARSTEAFF. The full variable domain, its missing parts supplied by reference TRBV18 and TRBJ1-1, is NAGVMQNPRHLVRRRGQEARLRCSPMKGHSHVYWYRQLPEEGLKFMVYLQKENIIDESGMPKERFSAEFPKEGPSILRIQQVVRGDSAAYFCASSVGDQGARSTEAFFGQGTRLTVV.

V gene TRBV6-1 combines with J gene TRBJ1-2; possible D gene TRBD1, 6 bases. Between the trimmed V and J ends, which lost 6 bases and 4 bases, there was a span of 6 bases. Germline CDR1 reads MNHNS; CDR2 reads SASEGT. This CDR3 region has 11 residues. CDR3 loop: CASRQGYGYTF. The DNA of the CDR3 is TGTGCCAGCAGACAGGGCTATGGCTACACCTTC.

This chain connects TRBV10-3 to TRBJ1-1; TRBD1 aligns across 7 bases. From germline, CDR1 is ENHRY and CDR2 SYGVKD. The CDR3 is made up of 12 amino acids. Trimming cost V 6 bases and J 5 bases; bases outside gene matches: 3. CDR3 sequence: CAIRGQSTEAFF. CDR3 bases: TGTGCCATCAGGGGACAGTCGACTGAAGCTTTCTTT.

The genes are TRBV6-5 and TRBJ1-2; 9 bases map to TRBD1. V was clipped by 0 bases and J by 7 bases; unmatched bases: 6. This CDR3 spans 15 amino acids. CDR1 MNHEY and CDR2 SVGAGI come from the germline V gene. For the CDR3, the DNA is TGTGCCAGCAGTTACTCGGGACAGGGAACAAGTGGCTACACCTTC. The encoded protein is CASSYSGQGTSGYTF.